What follows are 13 T cell receptor beta chains derived from one specimen sequenced in a study of T cell changes during pregnancy in multiple sclerosis (dated 2019 in TCRdb). Library construction relied on the immunoSEQ multiplex PCR assay. This immuneACCESS table, as held by TCRdb, lists in-frame sequences with V and J called but not all clones. Of the missing ones, under half trace to an unresolved V gene in checked studies; the others have no known cause. The sample yields roughly 66,000 clones; about 90% were counted once. The ten largest clonotypes hold approximately 2.3% of the sample. Sample: peripheral blood, taken in the first trimester of pregnancy. These receptors came from a female donor with multiple sclerosis, enrolled in a pregnancy study.

CDR3 loop: CSVGQLKGGANVLTF. CDR3 DNA: TGCAGCGTAGGACAGTTGAAAGGTGGGGCCAACGTCCTGACTTTC. The chain employs TRBV29-1 and TRBJ2-6; D may be TRBD1 (6 bases). In germline, CDR1 is SQVTM, CDR2 ANQGSEA. There are 15 residues in the CDR3. Trimming cost V 6 bases and J 3 bases, with 15 bases left between them.

The chain is built from TRBV27 and TRBJ1-2; 11 bases fit TRBD1. The CDR3 has 15 residues. Germline V gene data show CDR1 as MNHEY and CDR2 as SMNVEV (reference sequence). Trimming took 5 bases from V and 2 from J; bases not matched to a gene: 4. The chain's CDR3 is CASSPRTGGNYGYTF. The CDR3 region has the DNA TGTGCCAGCAGTCCCCGGACAGGGGGCAACTATGGCTACACCTTC.

The CDR3 DNA is TGCAGTGCTACTCGACGGGAGGAGCAGTTCTTC. Its translation: CSATRREEQFF. This chain connects TRBV20-1 to TRBJ2-1; tentatively, D is TRBD2 (6 bases). Germline V gives CDR1 DFQATT, CDR2 SNEGSKA (reference sequence). V was trimmed by 4 bases and J by 10 bases, leaving 11 bases between them. The CDR3 contains 11 residues.

The rearrangement uses TRBV5-5 and TRBJ2-5, with D possibly matching TRBD2 (5 bases). V was shortened by 4 bases and J by 2 bases, with 12 bases between the two germline ends. Germline V gives CDR1 SGHKS, CDR2 YYEKEE (reference sequence). CDR3 length: 14 residues. The CDR3 nucleotides are TGTGCCAGCAGCCCACCGGGAACACAAGAGACCCAGTACTTC. It translates to CASSPPGTQETQYF.

This rearrangement joins TRBV5-1 to TRBJ2-7; D possibly corresponds to TRBD2 (7 bases). Germline CDR1 reads SGHRS; CDR2 reads YFSETQ. The CDR3 spans 14 residues. The ends were cut back, 2 bases at V and 4 bases at J, with 13 bases in the middle. The CDR3 is CASSFRGGLYEQYF. DNA for the CDR3: TGCGCCAGCAGCTTCAGGGGAGGGTTGTACGAGCAGTACTTC.

CDR3 nucleotide sequence: TGTGCTAGTGGTCTTTTGGGGGCGGCCTACGAGCAGTACTTC. Residues: CASGLLGAAYEQYF. The chain couples TRBV12-5 to TRBJ2-7, with D perhaps TRBD1 (6 bases). V was pared by 5 bases and J by 2 bases, with 13 bases between. The germline CDR1 and CDR2 sequences are LGHNT and FRNRAP. The length of the CDR3 is 14 residues.

The chain links TRBV27 to TRBJ2-7; 10 nucleotides match TRBD2. From germline, CDR1 is MNHEY and CDR2 SMNVEV (reference sequence). After removal of 7 bases from V and 4 bases from J, the junction contained 13 bases not matched to a gene. This CDR3 has 16 amino acids. For the CDR3, the DNA is TGTGCCAGCAAACCTCTACTAGCGGGGACTCCTTACGAGCAGTACTTC. Protein: CASKPLLAGTPYEQYF.

This chain uses TRBV19 with TRBJ2-6, with a tentative D call TRBD1 (6 bases). Trimming left V 5 bases short and J 0 bases short, with 17 bases between. Germline V CDR1 and CDR2: LNHDA, SQIVND (reference sequence). The CDR3 consists of 18 residues. CDR3 in DNA: TGTGCCAGTAGTGCCCCGGGACAAGGGGCCTCTGGGGCCAACGTCCTGACTTTC. This encodes CASSAPGQGASGANVLTF.

The chain is built from TRBV11-2 and TRBJ2-1; D is perhaps TRBD1 (5 bases). This CDR3 contains 13 residues. V lost 5 bases, J lost 13 bases, and 18 bases lay in between. Germline V gene sequence: CDR1 SGHAT, CDR2 FQNNGV. CDR3 sequence (DNA): TGTGCCAGCAGCCTACATGTGGGGCAATTTCAGTTCTTC. Protein sequence: CASSLHVGQFQFF.

This clone has more than one count but fewer than ten. This chain uses TRBV18 with TRBJ2-7; tentatively, D is TRBD2 (5 bases). V was pared by 3 bases and J by 7 bases, with 25 bases between. Germline-derived CDR1 and CDR2 are KGHSH and LQKENI. This CDR3 is 17 amino acids long. In DNA form, the CDR3 reads TGTGCCAGCTCACCCTCCGACTGGGAGACCACTTACGGGGAGCAGTACTTC. As protein: CASSPSDWETTYGEQYF.

The chain links TRBV9 to TRBJ1-4; 8 bases agree with TRBD1. The CDR3 totals 14 residues. V lost 3 bases, J lost 8 bases, and 6 bases stayed unmatched. The germline V gene has CDR1 SGDLS and CDR2 YYNGEE. The CDR3 nucleotides are TGTGCCAGCAGCGCAGGGGGCCAAATGGAAAAACTGTTTTTT. Protein: CASSAGGQMEKLFF. The full variable domain, completed using reference TRBV9 and TRBJ1-4, is DSGVTQTPKHLITATGQRVTLRCSPRSGDLSVYWYQQSLDQGLQFLIQYYNGEERAKGNILERFSAQQFPDLHSELNLSSLELGDSALYFCASSAGGQMEKLFFGSGTQLSVL.

The rearrangement uses TRBV5-4 and TRBJ2-5; 11 bases map to TRBD2. Unmatched junction bases numbered 5, after V lost 9 bases and J lost 1 base. The CDR3 length is 14 residues. The germline CDR1 and CDR2 sequences are SGHNT and YYREEE (reference sequence). CDR3 nucleotides: TGTGCCACCAGAACTAGCGGGAGCCAAGAGACCCAGTACTTC. Amino acids: CATRTSGSQETQYF.

The CDR3 sequence: CASSPRDSQRGNIQYF. The CDR3 DNA follows: TGCGCCAGCAGCCCTCGGGACAGCCAGAGGGGAAACATTCAGTACTTC. The chain joins TRBV4-3 to TRBJ2-4, with 7 positions matching TRBD1. The CDR3 runs to 16 residues. The germline V gene has CDR1 LGHNA and CDR2 YSLEER. V was pared by 4 bases and J by 6 bases, with 12 bases of the junction left unmatched.